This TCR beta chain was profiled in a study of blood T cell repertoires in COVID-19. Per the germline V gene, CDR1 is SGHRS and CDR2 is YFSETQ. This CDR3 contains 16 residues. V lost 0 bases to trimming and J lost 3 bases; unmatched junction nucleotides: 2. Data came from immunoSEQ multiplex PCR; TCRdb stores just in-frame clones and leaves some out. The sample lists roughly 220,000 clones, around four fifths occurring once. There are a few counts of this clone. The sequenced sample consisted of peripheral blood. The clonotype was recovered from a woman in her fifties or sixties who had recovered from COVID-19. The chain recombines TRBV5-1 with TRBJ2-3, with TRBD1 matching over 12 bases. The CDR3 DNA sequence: TGCGCCAGCAGCTTGGGGGACAGGGGGCAGACAGATACGCAGTATTTT. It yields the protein CASSLGDRGQTDTQYF.